Presented here are 32 T cell receptor beta chains from one specimen sequenced in a study of breast tumors, draining lymph nodes, adjacent tissues. TCRdb passed the multiplex PCR reads through MiXCR, listing each CDR3 protein once. This repertoire shows some 170,000 distinct CDR3 sequences, roughly a third found once; its top ten account for approximately 3.9%. Breast cancer patients provided tissue from their axillary draining lymph nodes. The material sequenced was axillary lymph node tissue. These receptors originate from a female donor with breast cancer. Some clones in this sample may be carry-over from other donors' samples.

This clonotype was counted ten times or more. The genes are TRBV5-1 and TRBJ2-7; 8 bases agree with TRBD1. The CDR3 is made up of 14 amino acids. V shed 0 bases and J 7 bases; nucleotides not matched to a gene: 6. CDR1 is SGHRS and CDR2 is YFSETQ in the germline V gene. CDR3 sequence reads: CASSLGTGSGEQYF. The CDR3 DNA reads as TGCGCCAGCAGCTTGGGGACAGGGTCGGGGGAGCAGTACTTC.

There are a few counts of this clonotype. This rearrangement joins TRBV19 to TRBJ1-1, with 10 positions matching TRBD1. The length of the CDR3 is 15 residues. Germline lookup yields CDR1 LNHDA and CDR2 SQIVND (reference sequence). V lost 6 bases to trimming and J lost 3 bases; unmatched junction nucleotides: 7. The CDR3 DNA reads as TGTGCCAGTAGCGCCTGGACAGGGGGGGACACTGAAGCTTTCTTT. Amino acid sequence: CASSAWTGGDTEAFF.

The sample holds many counts of this clonotype. The rearrangement joins TRBV10-2 to TRBJ2-2, with TRBD2 matching over 10 bases. Germline CDR1 WSHSY, CDR2 SAAADI. The length of the CDR3 is 15 residues. Trimming cost V 2 bases and J 6 bases; bases outside gene matches: 3. The DNA for the CDR3 is TGCGCCAGCAGTGAGGTGCTAGCGGGGGCCGGGGAGCTGTTTTTT. The encoded protein is CASSEVLAGAGELFF.

This clonotype was seen ten or more times. The rearrangement joins TRBV7-2 to TRBJ1-5; no reliable D call. The CDR3 has 15 amino acids. Deletions cut 2 bases from V and 0 bases from J, with 8 bases between. CDR1 and CDR2 (germline): SGHTA, FQGNSA. The CDR3 nucleotides are TGTGCCAGCAGCTTACGGCCTCATAGCAATCAGCCCCAGCATTTT. Protein sequence: CASSLRPHSNQPQHF.

This clonotype was seen more than once but under ten times. The CDR3 nucleotides read TGTGCCAGCAGTGACCCCCGGGTGGGACTAGCGGGAGTGAACAATGAGCAGTTCTTC. Translating it yields CASSDPRVGLAGVNNEQFF. The chain joins TRBV25-1 to TRBJ2-1; 14 bases fit TRBD2. This CDR3 is built from 19 residues. The V segment lost 3 bases and the J segment 5 bases; nucleotides outside the gene matches: 12. The germline V gene encodes CDR1 MGHDK and CDR2 SYGVNS. The whole variable domain, remainder taken from reference TRBV25-1 and TRBJ2-1, is EADIYQTPRYLVIGTGKKITLECSQTMGHDKMYWYQQDPGMELHLIHYSYGVNSTEKGDLSSESTVSRIRTEHFPLTLESARPSHTSQYLCASSDPRVGLAGVNNEQFFGPGTRLTVL.

The V gene is TRBV5-4, the J gene TRBJ1-1; 7 bases fit TRBD1. The germline gives CDR1 SGHNT, CDR2 YYREEE (reference sequence). V shed 2 bases and J 2 bases; nucleotides not matched to a gene: 6. This CDR3 region has 15 residues. The CDR3 DNA reads as TGTGCCAGCAGCTTCCAGGGGGGGAGAAACACTGAAGCTTTCTTT. Translation gives CASSFQGGRNTEAFF.

In this sample, this clonotype turned up a few times. A much larger clone sits a single nucleotide away, making a read error possible. The chain recombines TRBV7-2 with TRBJ2-7; tentatively, D is TRBD1 (5 bases). Trimming pared 1 base from V and 0 bases from J, leaving 10 bases between. Germline CDR1 SGHTA, CDR2 FQGNSA. The CDR3 has 15 amino acids. In DNA, the CDR3 is TGTGCCAGCAGCTTAGATGCACAGGCCTCCTACGAGCAGTACTTC. This sequence encodes CASSLDAQASYEQYF.

Concerning this clonotype itself: Compared with germline, one end of the junction differs, possibly owing to a read error. The CDR3: CASSGFGQDQPQHF. The CDR3 coding sequence is TGTGCCAGCAGTGGATTTGGACAGGATCAGCCCCAGCACTTT. V gene TRBV2 combines with J gene TRBJ1-5, with 7 bases lining up with TRBD1. Germline CDR1 and CDR2: SNHLY and FYNNEI. There are 14 residues in the CDR3.

This clonotype was seen ten or more times. The J gene is TRBJ2-6, the V gene TRBV18; D remains ambiguous. Germline CDR1 is KGHSH and CDR2 is LQKENI. V was shortened by 3 bases and J by 0 bases, with 9 bases between the two germline ends. The CDR3 extends over 16 amino acids. The CDR3 protein is CASSPLELSGANVLTF. The DNA of the CDR3 is TGTGCCAGCTCACCGCTAGAGCTCTCTGGGGCCAACGTCCTGACTTTC.

In its sample, this clonotype was seen many times. This chain links TRBV9 with TRBJ2-7; 7 nucleotides agree with TRBD1. The CDR3 has 15 amino acids. Germline assignment: CDR1 SGDLS and CDR2 YYNGEE. V shed 2 bases, J shed 3 bases, and the junction held 8 bases outside the gene matches. The CDR3: CASSVGTASNYEQYF. CDR3 bases: TGTGCCAGCAGCGTTGGGACAGCAAGTAACTACGAGCAGTACTTC.

Ten or more counts support this clonotype. This sequence joins TRBV7-2 and TRBJ2-1; D remains ambiguous. The V end was cut by 5 bases, the J end by 6 bases, with 11 bases between. The V gene's germline CDR1 is SGHTA and CDR2 FQGNSA. The CDR3 consists of 13 residues. Written as DNA, the CDR3 is TGTGCCAGCAGCCTCATAATGGTCAATGAGCAGTTCTTC. Translating gives CASSLIMVNEQFF.

As regards this clonotype: One end of the junction is discordant with germline, which a read error may explain. The chain couples TRBV6-6 to TRBJ1-4; D is unclear. The CDR3 is 12 amino acids. Per germline, CDR1 MNHNY and CDR2 SVGAGI (reference sequence). As DNA, the CDR3 is TGTGCCAGCAGTTACGAATCGGTCTCTCCGCTTTTT. This gives the protein CASSYESVSPLF.

This clonotype occurred many times. The chain uses TRBV25-1 and TRBJ2-2; D unclear. CDR1 MGHDK and CDR2 SYGVNS come from the germline V gene. CDR3 length: 11 amino acids. Trimming shortened V by 7 bases and J by 1 base, and 1 base separated the two germline ends. The CDR3 DNA follows: TGTGCCAGCATGAACACCGGGGAGCTGTTTTTT. Amino acids: CASMNTGELFF.

This clonotype appeared many times. The chain couples TRBV10-2 to TRBJ1-6, with D perhaps TRBD1 (6 bases). The V end lost 6 bases, the J end lost 13 bases, and 19 bases lay between the germline ends. This CDR3 region has 14 residues. Germline V lookup: CDR1 WSHSY, CDR2 SAAADI. The CDR3 nucleotides read TGCGCCAGCAGGGGGGGGCGGTCGGTGTCTCCCCTCCACTTT. This codes for CASRGGRSVSPLHF.

This clonotype has only a few counts. A single base separates this from a much larger clone, so it may be a read error. The chain recombines TRBV9 with TRBJ1-2; D unclear. The CDR3 is made up of 15 amino acids. Germline V lookup: CDR1 SGDLS, CDR2 YYNGEE. CDR3: CASSVGVGPGYGSTF. DNA of the CDR3: TGTGCCAGCAGCGTAGGGGTAGGCCCGGGGTATGGCTCCACCTTC.

The CDR3 bases are TGCAGTGCTAGAGAAGACGAGGGTCTAGCGGGATGGGAGACCCAGTACTTC. This codes for CSAREDEGLAGWETQYF. V and J are TRBV20-1 and TRBJ2-5; 9 bases are a match to TRBD2. The CDR3 contains 17 residues. V lost 0 bases and J lost 5; bases outside the gene matches: 13. Germline V gene data show CDR1 as DFQATT and CDR2 as SNEGSKA (reference sequence).

A note on this clonotype: The junction and the germline gene differ at one end; a read error may be behind it. This rearrangement joins TRBV2 to TRBJ2-5, with 11 bases lining up with TRBD2. The CDR3 has 15 residues. Germline-derived CDR1 and CDR2 are SNHLY and FYNNEI. The CDR3 protein is CASSVTSGGQESQYF. The CDR3 DNA reads TGCGCCAGCAGCGTTACTAGCGGGGGTCAAGAGTCCCAGTACTTC.

The V gene is TRBV6-4, the J gene TRBJ1-1, with D unclear. Germline CDR1 and CDR2: MRHNA and SNTAGT. The CDR3 extends over 15 amino acids. V was pared by 6 bases and J by 0 bases, with 14 bases between. The DNA for the CDR3 is TGTGCCAGCAGAGAGCAACACCATATGAACACTGAAGCTTTCTTT. It encodes CASREQHHMNTEAFF.

There are many counts of this clonotype. DNA for the CDR3: TGTGCCAGTAGTATAGTCCAGGGGCTGTATAGCAATCAGCCCCAGCATTTT. Protein sequence: CASSIVQGLYSNQPQHF. The V gene is TRBV19, the J gene TRBJ1-5; perhaps TRBD1 as D (6 bases). In germline, CDR1 is LNHDA, CDR2 SQIVND (reference sequence). The CDR3 contains 17 residues. The V gene lost 1 base and the J gene lost 0 bases, with 13 bases spanning the gap.

The J gene is TRBJ2-3, the V gene TRBV7-9, with D maybe TRBD1 (5 bases). Trimming cost V 6 bases and J 7 bases, with 14 bases left between them. Germline CDR1 and CDR2: SEHNR and FQNEAQ (reference sequence). This CDR3 region has 13 residues. The CDR3 nucleotides are TGTGCCAGCAGATCGCAGGGAACGAATACGCAGTATTTT. This gives the protein CASRSQGTNTQYF.

This clonotype came up once. This likely comes from a read error, as the CDR3 has no conserved phenylalanine or tryptophan at its end. The DNA is omitted, as the CDR3 cannot be located on it reliably, and the CDR3 follows TCRdb's listing. The CDR3 loop is CATSREVQNSPPHS. The chain couples TRBV15 to TRBJ1-6. Including both end residues, the CDR3 is 14 amino acids long. The germline CDR1 and CDR2 sequences are LNHNV and YYDKDF (reference sequence).

The chain joins TRBV30 to TRBJ1-1; D may be TRBD1 (5 bases). Germline V gives CDR1 GTSNPN, CDR2 SVGIG (reference sequence). The V end lost 6 bases, the J end lost 10 bases, and 15 bases lay between the germline ends. The CDR3 sequence is 11 residues long. CDR3: CACRGVIGAFF. The CDR3 region has the DNA TGTGCCTGCCGGGGCGTGATTGGAGCTTTCTTT.

This clonotype was picked up many times. The J gene is TRBJ2-1, the V gene TRBV7-2; 7 positions agree with TRBD1. V was clipped by 8 bases and J by 8 bases; unmatched bases: 12. Germline loops: CDR1 SGHTA, CDR2 FQGNSA. This CDR3 has 14 amino acids. The CDR3 DNA is TGTGCCAGCGGAGACAGGGCAGGTTCCCATGAGCAGTTCTTC. Protein: CASGDRAGSHEQFF.

This clonotype was seen once. V gene TRBV11-2 combines with J gene TRBJ2-7, with D possibly being TRBD1 or TRBD2 (5 bases each). This CDR3 has 16 residues. Deletions cut 9 bases from V and 5 bases from J, with 26 bases between. Germline CDR1 and CDR2: SGHAT and FQNNGV. CDR3: CASSEGQGPGNDEQYF. The DNA of the CDR3 is TGTGCCAGTAGTGAGGGTCAGGGACCGGGAAACGACGAGCAGTACTTC.

To note about this clonotype: A much larger clone differs by one base, so this may be a read error. The rearrangement uses TRBV14 and TRBJ2-5; D gene uncertain. The CDR3 is made up of 14 amino acids. Germline values: CDR1 SGHDN, CDR2 FVKESK. The CDR3 DNA reads TGTGCCAGCAGCCAAGACGGGTACCAAGAGGCCCAGTACTTC. This gives the protein CASSQDGYQEAQYF.

As to this clonotype: A much larger clone sits a single nucleotide away, making a read error possible. J is TRBJ2-5 and V is TRBV9, with 10 bases aligning to TRBD2. The length of the CDR3 is 14 residues. The germline CDR1 and CDR2 sequences are SGDLS and YYNGEE. The CDR3 DNA reads as TGTGCCAGCAGCACTAGCGGGACTTCGGAGACCCGGTACTTC. Its protein product is CASSTSGTSETRYF.

This clonotype was recorded many times. The chain joins TRBV9 to TRBJ2-2; D is ambiguous. V was trimmed by 6 bases and J by 0 bases, leaving 12 bases between them. The CDR3 totals 15 residues. Germline V gives CDR1 SGDLS, CDR2 YYNGEE. The DNA for the CDR3 is TGTGCCAGCAAATTCGATAACTCGAACACCGGGGAGCTGTTTTTT. Protein sequence: CASKFDNSNTGELFF.

V gene TRBV9 combines with J gene TRBJ1-4; no firm D call. CDR1 is SGDLS, CDR2 YYNGEE, per germline. Trimming removed 3 bases at V and 5 bases at J, with 23 bases between. This CDR3 is 18 amino acids long. The CDR3 loop reads CASSGTSGRAAYNEKLFF. CDR3 sequence (DNA): TGTGCCAGCAGCGGGACTAGCGGGAGGGCCGCCTACAATGAAAAACTGTTTTTT.

Only a few counts were recorded for this clonotype. One end of the junction fails to match germline, which may point to a read error. The chain is built from TRBV20-1 and TRBJ1-1, with D possibly being TRBD1 (5 bases). Germline CDR1 and CDR2: DFQATT and SNEGSKA (reference sequence). CDR3 length: 12 residues. This CDR3 is CSARGQGGEAFF. CDR3 nucleotides: TGCAGTGCCAGAGGGCAGGGAGGGGAAGCTTTCTTT.

This clonotype was recorded many times. This chain connects TRBV25-1 to TRBJ2-2; tentative D call: TRBD1 (6 bases). The CDR3 consists of 14 residues. Germline V gives CDR1 MGHDK, CDR2 SYGVNS. V was shortened by 7 bases and J by 2 bases, with 11 bases between the two germline ends. Written as DNA, the CDR3 is TGTGCCAGCACAGGACAGTATAACACCGGGGAGCTGTTTTTT. Its translation: CASTGQYNTGELFF.

This clonotype was seen many times. The chain joins TRBV13 to TRBJ1-2, with D possibly being TRBD1 (6 bases). The V gene's germline CDR1 is PRHDT and CDR2 FYEKMQ (reference sequence). Trimming cost V 0 bases and J 3 bases, with 20 bases left between them. The CDR3 loop spans 18 amino acids. Here the CDR3 DNA reads TGTGCCAGCAGCTTAGGCCTATCGTCAGGGGAGGGGGACTATGGCTACACCTTC. Its translation: CASSLGLSSGEGDYGYTF.

This clonotype was counted only a few times. A much bigger clone sits one base away, suggesting this may be a read error. The rearrangement joins TRBV30 to TRBJ1-6, with no clear D. CDR3 length: 11 amino acids. The V end lost 5 bases, the J end lost 12 bases, and 11 bases lay between the germline ends. The germline V gene has CDR1 GTSNPN and CDR2 SVGIG (reference sequence). CDR3 in amino acids: CAWGDNGPLHF. The CDR3 DNA follows: TGTGCCTGGGGTGATAACGGACCCCTCCACTTT.